The 3 T cell receptor beta chains presented below share a single source sample, sequenced in a study of blood T cell repertoires in COVID-19. The assay was immunoSEQ multiplex PCR, and TCRdb's table has in-frame clones only and misses some. The repertoire holds about 78,000 clones, around 90% seen once, with around 1% in the top ten. Sample: peripheral blood. These TCRs come from a woman aged 45-60 years in a cohort sampled during active COVID-19.

This sequence joins TRBV27 and TRBJ2-3; D uncertain. Germline CDR1 reads MNHEY; CDR2 reads SMNVEV (reference sequence). Deletions cut 2 bases from V and 0 bases from J, with 6 bases between. The CDR3 has 14 amino acids. CDR3 sequence: CASSLQLSTDTQYF. The CDR3 DNA is TGTGCCAGCAGTTTACAACTTAGCACAGATACGCAGTATTTT.

The chain is built from TRBV11-2 and TRBJ2-5, with TRBD2 as a possible D gene (6 bases). Trimming took 1 base from V and 5 from J, leaving 11 bases between them. CDR3 length equals 14 residues. Germline CDR1 SGHAT, CDR2 FQNNGV. CDR3 DNA sequence: TGTGCCAGCAGCTTAGCGGGGGTTGGGGAGACCCAGTACTTC. This sequence encodes CASSLAGVGETQYF.

The chain carries TRBV28 and TRBJ1-2; TRBD1 agrees at 9 bases. The trim removed 6 bases at V and 2 bases at J, leaving 1 base unmatched. There are 13 residues in the CDR3. Germline CDR1 and CDR2: MDHEN and SYDVKM. The CDR3 DNA is TGTGCCAGCAGAGGACAGGGGAACTATGGCTACACCTTC. Its protein product is CASRGQGNYGYTF.